Listed below are T cell receptor beta chains from one sample, sequenced in a study of metastatic and nonmetastatic thyroid tumors. TCRdb re-called clones via MiXCR from the PCR reads. The sample carries 64,000 or so clones, about 17% recorded once. Sequenced: blood. The receptors shown here come from a male donor with papillary thyroid cancer or a benign thyroid nodule (not recorded which). Some clones in this sample may be carry-over from other donors' samples. Each CDR3 is given with its conserved first and last residue. A D gene is named only where the DNA matches it firmly. Rows give clone size only sometimes, using once, few, many, or a class for an expanded clone.

D gene,clone size,J gene,V gene,CDR3 protein,CDR3 DNA
-,-,TRBJ2-2,TRBV24-1,CATSEASGYTGGLFF,TGTGCCACCAGCGAGGCTAGCGGTTACACCGGGGGGCTTTTTTTT
TRBD2,many,TRBJ2-3,TRBV9,CASSVELAGVSDTQYF,TGTGCCAGCAGCGTAGAACTAGCGGGAGTTTCAGATACGCAGTATTTT
-,many,TRBJ1-1,TRBV11-1,CASEDRVNTEAFF,TGTGCCAGCGAGGACAGAGTAAACACTGAAGCTTTCTTT
-,many,TRBJ2-3,TRBV7-2,CASSSGFGDMQYF,TGTGCCAGCAGCTCCGGGTTTGGGGATATGCAGTATTTT
TRBD1,-,TRBJ2-7,TRBV11-2,CASSPPGQGNNEQYF,TGTGCCAGCAGCCCACCGGGACAGGGGAATAACGAGCAGTACTTC
-,-,TRBJ1-2,TRBV4-1,CASSQVGVPLNYGYTF,TGCGCCAGCAGCCAAGTCGGGGTTCCGCTTAACTATGGCTACACCTTC
-,many,TRBJ2-2,TRBV5-1,CASSSGVDWGRKNTGELFF,TGCGCCAGCAGCTCCGGAGTTGATTGGGGGCGAAAGAACACCGGGGAGCTGTTTTTT
-,-,TRBJ2-7,TRBV11-2,CASISPDRYSYEQYF,TGTGCCAGTATCTCCCCGGACCGATACTCCTACGAGCAGTACTTC
-,many,TRBJ1-2,TRBV6-1,CASSEVGDPPSNRGYTF,TGTGCCAGCAGTGAAGTGGGGGACCCTCCGAGTAATCGCGGCTACACCTTC
-,many,TRBJ2-3,TRBV11-1,CASSFPGFAGSSTDTQYF,TGTGCCAGCAGCTTTCCCGGCTTTGCGGGGTCTAGCACAGATACGCAGTATTTT
-,many,TRBJ2-6,TRBV6-1,CASGQRLSGANVLTF,TGTGCCAGTGGACAGAGGCTCTCTGGGGCCAACGTCCTGACTTTC
-,many,TRBJ2-5,TRBV20-1,CSATRETQYF,TGCAGTGCTACCCGGGAGACCCAGTACTTC
-,many,TRBJ1-1,TRBV7-9,CASSAWGDTEAFF,TGTGCCAGCAGCGCCTGGGGGGACACTGAAGCTTTCTTT
-,many,TRBJ2-1,TRBV9,CASSSQAGADYNEQFF,TGTGCCAGCAGCTCCCAAGCGGGTGCAGACTACAATGAGCAGTTCTTC
TRBD2,many,TRBJ2-1,TRBV19,CASSNPATSGKWDNEQFF,TGTGCCAGTAGTAACCCCGCAACTAGCGGGAAATGGGACAATGAGCAGTTCTTC
TRBD1,many,TRBJ2-2,TRBV20-1,CSARVTGGANTGELFF,TGCAGTGCTAGGGTAACAGGGGGCGCGAACACCGGGGAGCTGTTTTTT
-,many,TRBJ2-5,TRBV29-1,CSVGRGVRETQYF,TGCAGCGTCGGCAGGGGGGTTAGAGAGACCCAGTACTTC
-,medium-sized,TRBJ1-2,TRBV2,CASSELNREASGYTF,TGTGCCAGCAGTGAATTGAACAGGGAGGCTTCGGGCTACACCTTC
-,many,TRBJ2-3,TRBV12-3/TRBV12-4,CASSLAGGLTDTQYF,TGTGCCAGCAGTTTAGCCGGGGGCCTCACAGATACGCAGTATTTT
-,many,TRBJ2-1,TRBV29-1,CSVTQQDTSTNEQFF,TGCAGCGTTACCCAACAGGACACTAGCACCAATGAGCAGTTCTTC